The clone carrying this TCR beta chain is deemed large. Between the trimmed V and J ends, which lost 4 bases and 5 bases, there was a span of 17 bases. CDR3 length equals 15 residues. Germline V gene lookup returns CDR1 PRHDT and CDR2 FYEKMQ (reference sequence). Method: immunoSEQ multiplex PCR; TCRdb's copy keeps in-frame clones and lacks some. In the table there are just under 35,000 clones, around 87% of which are singletons. The sample originates from a study of blood T cell repertoires in COVID-19. Study in general: The United States, Italy and Spain were the sources of the acute and convalescent COVID-19 samples.

The TCR comes from a human donor in a cohort sampled during active COVID-19. The sequenced sample consisted of peripheral blood. The V gene is TRBV13, the J gene TRBJ2-5; D remains ambiguous. CDR3 sequence: CASSSPRVNGETQYF. The CDR3, as DNA: TGTGCCAGCAGCTCCCCCCGGGTGAATGGGGAGACCCAGTACTTC.